Below, one TCR beta chain is given with its context. The junction shows a germline mismatch at one end, possibly a read error. Here immunoSEQ multiplex PCR was the method, and the copy in TCRdb shows in-frame clones only, minus some. The sample includes more than 7,500 clones, 87% seen only once; the top ten take 5% to 5.5%. This entry comes from a study of T cell changes during pregnancy in multiple sclerosis. Germline V CDR1 and CDR2: SGHRS, YFSETQ. There are 15 residues in the CDR3. The clonotype originates from a female donor in good health, enrolled as a control in a pregnancy study. Specimen: CD8+ T cells from peripheral blood mononuclear cells, collected in the first trimester of pregnancy. The chain has TRBV5-1 and TRBJ2-7, with 9 bases lining up with TRBD1. As DNA, the CDR3 is TGCGCCAGCAGATTGGACAGGGGAGGATCCTACGAGCAGTACTTC. Protein sequence: CASRLDRGGSYEQYF.